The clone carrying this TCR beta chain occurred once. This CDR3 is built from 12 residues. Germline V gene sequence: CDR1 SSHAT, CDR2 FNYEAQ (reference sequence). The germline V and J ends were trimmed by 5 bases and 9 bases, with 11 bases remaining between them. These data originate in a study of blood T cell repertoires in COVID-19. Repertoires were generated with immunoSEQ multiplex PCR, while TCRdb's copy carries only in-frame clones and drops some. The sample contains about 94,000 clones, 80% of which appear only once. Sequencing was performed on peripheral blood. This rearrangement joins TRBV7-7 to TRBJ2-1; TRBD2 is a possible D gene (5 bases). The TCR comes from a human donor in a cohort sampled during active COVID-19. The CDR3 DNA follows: TGTGCCAGCAGCCCCCTCGGGATTGAGCAGTTCTTC. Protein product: CASSPLGIEQFF.